The entry below gives a single T cell receptor beta chain sequence along with its context. Authors' processing steps: Reference gene primer amplification gave estimated nucleated cell counts. Assay: immunoSEQ multiplex PCR; the TCRdb copy retains only in-frame clones and omits some. V and J calls and clone size are given by that table; D and trimming were obtained from the DNA. The sample lists about 180,000 clones, roughly 86% seen once, with roughly 2.9% in the top ten. This CDR3 is built from 16 residues. Germline CDR1 is MGHRA and CDR2 is YSYEKL. The V end lost 0 bases, the J end lost 3 bases, and 15 bases lay between the germline ends. The data derive from a study of blood T cell repertoires in COVID-19. Study as a whole: There were acute and convalescent COVID-19 samples, and they came from the United States, Italy and Spain. T cells, B-cell-depleted T cells, or PBMCs provided the cDNA or gDNA that served as material.

The chain uses TRBV4-1 and TRBJ2-7; TRBD2 might be the D (5 bases). The clonotype originates from a woman aged 30 to 39 with active or convalescent COVID-19. Sequencing used peripheral blood. CDR3 sequence: CASSQDLLGEHYEQYF. CDR3 sequence (DNA): TGCGCCAGCAGCCAAGATCTTCTCGGGGAACACTACGAGCAGTACTTC.